The entry below gives a single T cell receptor beta chain sequence along with its context. The naive CD8 subset, CD45RO-negative cells positively selected for CCR7, excluded terminally differentiated effector memory CD45RA+ cells. Only in-frame clones appear in the TCRdb table, and some are missing; sequencing was by immunoSEQ multiplex PCR. The sample shows approximately 2,000,000 clones, 85% to 95% of them seen only once. CDR1 MNHEY and CDR2 SMNVEV come from the germline V gene (reference sequence). V was clipped by 6 bases and J by 4 bases, with 21 bases between them. CDR3 length equals 16 residues. This entry comes from a study of shared clonotypes between healthy human individuals.

The TCR originated in a man between 18 and 29 years old in good health. Some clones in this sample may be carry-over from other donors' samples. The chain is built from TRBV27 and TRBJ1-2; D is perhaps TRBD1 (6 bases). Sequences were obtained from naive CD8+ T cells from PBMCs. CDR3: CASSPRGANGIYGYTF. The CDR3 DNA reads TGTGCCAGCAGCCCCCGGGGGGCGAACGGGATCTATGGCTACACCTTC.